Sequencing of this T cell receptor beta chain was carried out in a study of blood T cell repertoires in COVID-19. Study information: Both acute and convalescent COVID-19 samples were obtained from the United States, Italy and Spain. The analysed material was cDNA or gDNA that came from T cells, B-cell-depleted T cells, or PBMCs.

The germline CDR1 and CDR2 sequences are MNHEY and SVGAGI. This CDR3 is built from 15 residues. The ends were cut back, 5 bases at V and 8 bases at J, with 18 bases in the middle. This clone has a single count. Produced via immunoSEQ multiplex PCR; TCRdb's table is partial and in-frame only. Counted here are 150,000 or so clones, roughly 90% occurring once; the ten biggest clones make up roughly 4%. This clonotype originated in a woman between 70 and 85 years old with acute or convalescent COVID-19. Sequences were obtained from peripheral blood. The V and J genes are TRBV6-5 and TRBJ1-4, with a tentative D call TRBD1 (6 bases). This CDR3 reads CASSLSGAVGEKLFF. In DNA, the CDR3 is TGTGCCAGCAGTCTGTCAGGGGCGGTAGGAGAAAAACTGTTTTTT.